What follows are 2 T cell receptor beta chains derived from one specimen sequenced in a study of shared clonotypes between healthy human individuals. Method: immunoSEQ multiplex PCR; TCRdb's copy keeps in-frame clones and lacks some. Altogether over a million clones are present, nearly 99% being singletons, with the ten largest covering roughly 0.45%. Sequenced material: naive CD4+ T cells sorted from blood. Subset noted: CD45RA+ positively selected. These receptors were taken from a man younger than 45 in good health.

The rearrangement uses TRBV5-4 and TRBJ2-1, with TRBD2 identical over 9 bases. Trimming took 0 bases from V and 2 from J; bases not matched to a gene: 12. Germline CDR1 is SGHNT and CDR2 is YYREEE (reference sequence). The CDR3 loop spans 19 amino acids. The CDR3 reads CASSLGGRAGSVTYNEQFF. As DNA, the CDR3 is TGTGCCAGCAGCTTGGGCGGGAGGGCCGGAAGTGTCACCTACAATGAGCAGTTCTTC.

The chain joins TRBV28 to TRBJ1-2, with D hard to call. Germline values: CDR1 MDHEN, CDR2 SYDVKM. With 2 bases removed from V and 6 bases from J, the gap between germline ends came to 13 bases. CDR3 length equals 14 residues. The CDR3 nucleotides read TGTGCCAGCAGTTTACGGACCGAGCTTGATGGCTACACCTTC. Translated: CASSLRTELDGYTF.